Following are 17 T cell receptor beta chains from one sample sequenced in a study of T-cell memory formation after mild COVID-19. A single record per CDR3 protein comes from TCRdb applying MiXCR to the 5' RACE reads. The table records about 620,000 distinct CDR3 sequences, over 15% of them present only once. The sample was PBMCs or a T cell subset sorted from them (not recorded which). The receptors were gathered from an adult woman who had mild COVID-19 (a few samples of this study predate the infection). Cell type and time point are not known.

This clonotype occurred a few times. This chain connects TRBV6-2 or TRBV6-3 to TRBJ2-1; TRBD2 is a possible D gene (7 bases). This CDR3 is 15 amino acids long. Deletions cut 8 bases from V and 6 bases from J, with 20 bases between. CDR1 is MNHEY, CDR2 SVGEGT, per germline. CDR3 in DNA: TGTGCCAGCGCCTTAAGGAGGGGGGGTAGCAATGAGCAGTTCTTC. Translated: CASALRRGGSNEQFF.

The chain is built from TRBV10-3 and TRBJ2-7, with TRBD1 matching over 10 bases. CDR3 size: 15 residues. J was trimmed by 3 bases and V by 2 bases; bases with no gene match: 4. CDR1 and CDR2 from the germline V gene are ENHRY and SYGVKD. The DNA for the CDR3 is TGTGCCATCAGTGAGGTGGGACAGGGGTTCTACGAGCAGTACTTC. This translates into CAISEVGQGFYEQYF.

This clonotype was seen more than once but under ten times. This chain links TRBV29-1 with TRBJ2-7, with 7 bases aligning to TRBD1. V shed 5 bases, J shed 2 bases, and the junction held 12 bases outside the gene matches. The length of the CDR3 is 15 residues. Germline loops: CDR1 SQVTM, CDR2 ANQGSEA. The CDR3 loop reads CSVSSGTDFPYEQYF. As DNA, the CDR3 is TGCAGCGTTTCCTCCGGGACAGATTTTCCCTACGAGCAGTACTTC.

This rearrangement joins TRBV7-9 to TRBJ1-1; D is unresolved. Germline V lookup: CDR1 SEHNR, CDR2 FQNEAQ (reference sequence). This CDR3 has 12 amino acids. V shed 3 bases and J shed 7 bases, with 9 bases lying between them. The CDR3 spells CASSFEISEAFF. The CDR3 region has the DNA TGTGCCAGCAGCTTTGAAATTAGTGAAGCTTTCTTT.

The genes are TRBV6-1 and TRBJ2-2; 8 bases align to TRBD2. The CDR3 sequence is 16 residues long. Unmatched junction bases numbered 12, after V lost 8 bases and J lost 4 bases. The V gene's germline CDR1 is MNHNS and CDR2 SASEGT. The CDR3 DNA is TGTGCCAGCGGCCGGTTTGGTAGCGGGGCCACCGGGGAGCTGTTTTTT. It yields the protein CASGRFGSGATGELFF.

There are many counts of this clonotype. At one boundary the junction diverges from the germline segment, which might be a read error. The chain couples TRBV2 to TRBJ2-7, with TRBD1 matching over 7 bases. The germline V gene encodes CDR1 SNHLY and CDR2 FYNNEI. The CDR3 contains 14 residues. The CDR3 loop is CASTERQGPYEQYF. The CDR3 coding sequence is TGTGCCAGCACTGAAAGACAGGGACCCTACGAGCAGTACTTC.

The chain links TRBV20-1 to TRBJ2-1, with 7 bases that match TRBD2. The V gene's germline CDR1 is DFQATT and CDR2 SNEGSKA (reference sequence). Losses at the gene ends were 0 bases for V and 3 bases for J; bases not matched to a gene: 11. The CDR3 is 17 residues long. CDR3 protein: CSAREGLAGVGYNEQFF. The DNA for the CDR3 is TGCAGTGCTAGAGAGGGGCTTGCGGGAGTGGGCTACAATGAGCAGTTCTTC.

This clonotype was seen a few times. The J gene is TRBJ1-2, the V gene TRBV11-2, with D unclear. Trimming left V 6 bases short and J 0 bases short, with 14 bases between. The CDR3 runs to 15 residues. Germline values: CDR1 SGHAT, CDR2 FQNNGV. The CDR3 DNA reads as TGTGCCAGCAGGTTCGGGCCTGTCCCTAACTATGGCTACACCTTC. Its translation: CASRFGPVPNYGYTF.

The chain combines TRBV9 with TRBJ1-1; D not certain. The CDR3 spans 13 residues. Germline loops: CDR1 SGDLS, CDR2 YYNGEE. Between the trimmed V and J ends, which lost 2 bases and 6 bases, there was a span of 11 bases. Written as DNA, the CDR3 is TGTGCCAGCAGCGTCCCCGCACTCGCTGAAGCTTTCTTT. It specifies CASSVPALAEAFF.

The chain links TRBV7-9 to TRBJ2-3; unclear D gene. V lost 5 bases, J lost 4 bases, and 16 bases lay in between. There are 15 residues in the CDR3. CDR1 and CDR2 from the germline V gene are SEHNR and FQNEAQ (reference sequence). This CDR3 is CASSRDRLMADTQYF. The CDR3 DNA is TGTGCCAGCAGCCGCGACCGTCTCATGGCAGATACGCAGTATTTT. The whole variable domain, filled in from reference TRBV7-9 and TRBJ2-3, reads DTGVSQNPRHKITKRGQNVTFRCDPISEHNRLYWYRQTLGQGPEFLTYFQNEAQLEKSRLLSDRFSAERPKGSFSTLEIQRTEQGDSAMYLCASSRDRLMADTQYFGPGTRLTVL.

The rearrangement links TRBV20-1 to TRBJ1-2; tentative D call: TRBD1 (5 bases). Germline V gene sequence: CDR1 DFQATT, CDR2 SNEGSKA (reference sequence). The ends were cut back, 3 bases at V and 4 bases at J, with 18 bases in the middle. This CDR3 has 15 residues. The CDR3 nucleotides are TGCAGTGCTAGGGACCCCGGGGGGGGGACCTATGGCTACACCTTC. Protein sequence: CSARDPGGGTYGYTF.

The rearrangement joins TRBV27 to TRBJ2-3; 9 bases match TRBD2. The CDR3 spans 15 residues. Looked up from germline, CDR1 is MNHEY and CDR2 is SMNVEV (reference sequence). V was pared by 3 bases and J by 5 bases, with 6 bases of the junction left unmatched. The CDR3 reads CASSFSGRLVDTQYF. The CDR3 region has the DNA TGTGCCAGCAGTTTTAGCGGGAGATTGGTAGATACGCAGTATTTT.

The table lists this clonotype with a few counts. V is TRBV30 and J is TRBJ2-1; 7 bases line up with TRBD2. CDR3 size: 16 residues. In germline, CDR1 is GTSNPN, CDR2 SVGIG (reference sequence). J gave up 8 bases and V 3 bases, and 16 bases lay outside the gene matches. For the CDR3, the DNA is TGTGCCTGGAGCCCCGACGGTAGTGGGAGGGCAGATGAGCAGTTCTTC. This gives the protein CAWSPDGSGRADEQFF.

This clonotype has only a few counts. Germline and junction disagree at one end, which may indicate a read error. The chain carries TRBV5-6 and TRBJ2-7; 7 nucleotides line up with TRBD1. The V gene's germline CDR1 is SGHDT and CDR2 YYEEEE. The CDR3 has 12 amino acids. CDR3 DNA sequence: TGTGCCAGCAGCACCGGACAGGTACCCCAAAGGTTC. This translates into CASSTGQVPQRF. The whole variable domain, filled in from reference TRBV5-6 and TRBJ2-7, reads DAGVTQSPTHLIKTRGQQVTLRCSPKSGHDTVSWYQQALGQGPQFIFQYYEEEERQRGNFPDRFSGHQFPNYSSELNVNALLLGDSALYLCASSTGQVPQRFGPGTRLTVT.

This chain uses TRBV3-1 with TRBJ1-1, with no clear D. CDR3 length equals 15 residues. Trimming stripped 0 bases from V and 7 bases from J, with 15 bases between. Germline assignment: CDR1 LGHDT and CDR2 YNNKEL (reference sequence). For the CDR3, the DNA is TGTGCCAGCAGCCAAGATTTTCCCCCCAGGCTTGAAGCTTTCTTT. Residues: CASSQDFPPRLEAFF.

The chain carries TRBV9 and TRBJ1-2; the D is unclear. CDR1 is SGDLS and CDR2 is YYNGEE in the germline V gene. With 4 bases removed from V and 8 bases from J, the gap between germline ends came to 21 bases. This CDR3 spans 15 amino acids. In nucleotides, the CDR3 is TGTGCCAGCAGCCCCGAGTCCTGGCCGGGCGGGGGCTACACCTTC. This translates into CASSPESWPGGGYTF.

This clonotype was observed a handful of times. The J gene is TRBJ2-1, the V gene TRBV6-6; the D gene is possibly TRBD1 (5 bases). The germline gives CDR1 MNHNY, CDR2 SVGAGI (reference sequence). The CDR3 extends over 20 amino acids. Trimming stripped 2 bases from V and 3 bases from J, with 26 bases between. The CDR3 protein is CASSYTPGLRRVPLYNEQFF. In DNA form, the CDR3 reads TGTGCCAGCAGTTACACGCCAGGGCTTCGCCGGGTCCCCCTCTACAATGAGCAGTTCTTC.